This TCR beta chain is drawn from a study of T cell repertoires in cytomegalovirus infection. Whole-study context: Evidence of both CMV infection and a matching HLA type came from public TCR beta signatures.

V lost 2 bases to trimming and J lost 5 bases; unmatched junction nucleotides: 7. Germline CDR1 and CDR2: SGHVS and FQNEAQ. The CDR3 is 16 amino acids. MiXCR, run by TCRdb on the reads, gives a single entry per CDR3 protein. The table shows more than 45,000 distinct CDR3 sequences, with about 30% occurring only once. This clonotype was picked up a small number of times. The target antigen is unknown. Study results and caveats: Carriers of CMV and the relevant HLA type were discriminated by public TCR beta frequency.

The sample taken for sequencing was PBMCs, sequenced either directly or after in vitro stimulation (not recorded which). The receptor was derived from a human donor in good health (CMV status not recorded). Some clones in this sample may be carry-over from other donors' samples. The J gene is TRBJ2-1, the V gene TRBV7-8; TRBD2 matches at 9 bases. CDR3 loop: CASSLKAGGRNNEQFF. CDR3 coding DNA: TGTGCCAGCAGCTTAAAAGCGGGAGGACGGAACAATGAGCAGTTCTTC.